These 4 T cell receptor beta chains came from one sample sequenced in a study of cytomegalovirus exposure and HLA in healthy donors. PCR used 60 Vbeta primers and 13 Jbeta primers. The assay was immunoSEQ multiplex PCR, and TCRdb's table has in-frame clones only and misses some. The sample records some 96,000 clones, 55% to 75% being singletons. Sequenced material: PBMCs. The receptors derive from a man aged 60 to 75 in good health and CMV-seronegative.

V gene TRBV30 combines with J gene TRBJ2-7, with D perhaps TRBD2 (5 bases). V lost 1 base and J 2 bases, leaving 9 bases between the germline ends. This CDR3 spans 13 amino acids. The V gene's germline CDR1 is GTSNPN and CDR2 SVGIG (reference sequence). The CDR3 DNA sequence: TGTGCCTGGAGTGGGGAAGCGGCCTACGAGCAGTACTTC. Amino acid sequence: CAWSGEAAYEQYF.

The chain is built from TRBV6-6 and TRBJ2-5; no clear D. Gene TRBJ2-7 matches the end of the DNA better, so the J call may be wrong. The V gene's germline CDR1 is MNHNY and CDR2 SVGAGI (reference sequence). This CDR3 has 12 amino acids. This chain's CDR3 is CASTYSRNEQYF. The CDR3, as DNA: TGTGCCAGCACCTATAGCCGGAACGAGCAGTACTTC.

This sequence joins TRBV2 and TRBJ2-5, with D perhaps matching TRBD2 (7 bases). Germline V CDR1 and CDR2: SNHLY, FYNNEI. Trimming took off 9 bases at V and 2 bases at J, with 19 bases between the two ends. The CDR3 is made up of 15 amino acids. The CDR3 coding sequence is TGTGCCAGGGGGGGCGATCTAGCGGTGCAAGAGACCCAGTACTTC. Encoded protein: CARGGDLAVQETQYF.

The V gene is TRBV28, the J gene TRBJ1-2; D is perhaps TRBD1 (5 bases). V lost 2 bases to trimming and J lost 4 bases, with 8 bases between them. CDR3 size: 13 residues. Per the germline V gene, CDR1 is MDHEN and CDR2 is SYDVKM. The CDR3 nucleotides are TGTGCCAGCAGTTTACGACAGCCCTATGGCTACACCTTC. It specifies CASSLRQPYGYTF.